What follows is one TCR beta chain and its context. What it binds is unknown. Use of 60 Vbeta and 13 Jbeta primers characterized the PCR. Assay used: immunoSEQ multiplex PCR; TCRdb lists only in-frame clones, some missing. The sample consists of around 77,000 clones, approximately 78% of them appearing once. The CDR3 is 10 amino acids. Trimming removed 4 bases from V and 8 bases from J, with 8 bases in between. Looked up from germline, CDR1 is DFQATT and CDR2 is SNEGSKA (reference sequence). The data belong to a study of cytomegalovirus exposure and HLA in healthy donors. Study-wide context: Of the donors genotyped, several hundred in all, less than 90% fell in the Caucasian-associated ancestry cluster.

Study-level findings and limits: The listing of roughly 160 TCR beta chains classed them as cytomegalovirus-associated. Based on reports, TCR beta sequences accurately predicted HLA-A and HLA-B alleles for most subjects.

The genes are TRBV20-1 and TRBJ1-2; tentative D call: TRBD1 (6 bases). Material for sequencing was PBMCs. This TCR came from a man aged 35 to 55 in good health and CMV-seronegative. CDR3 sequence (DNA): TGCAGTGCTAATGGACAGGGCTACACCTTC. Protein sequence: CSANGQGYTF.